This T cell receptor (beta chain) is drawn from a study of beta chain features in type 1 diabetes. Study-level information: The patient and healthy donor groups were comparable for age, gender and cell yields.

Study-wide points: Diminished insertions and augmented deletions at VDJ junctions characterized type 1 diabetes patients. Using cDNA template may skew counts toward highly expressing activated cells.

This clone was picked up a small number of times. Its antigen is not identified. Germline V lookup: CDR1 MNHEY, CDR2 SVGAGI. The length of the CDR3 is 14 residues. The ends were cut back, 4 bases at V and 3 bases at J, with 13 bases in the middle. Expressed TCRB transcripts were sequenced, since all the RNA that had been isolated was reverse transcribed. Some clones are missing from TCRdb's copy, which holds only in-frame ones; the method was immunoSEQ multiplex PCR. The sample shows under 400,000 clones, around a fifth of them seen only once. The receptor's source is a woman younger than 35 in good health. The sequencing input was naive CD4+ T cells from blood. V is TRBV6-5 and J is TRBJ2-7; possible D gene TRBD1, 6 bases. The CDR3 spells CASSLSTGFYEQYF. The CDR3, as DNA: TGTGCCAGCAGTTTATCGACAGGATTCTACGAGCAGTACTTC.